These T cell receptor beta chains were read from a single sample in a study of response to subunit inactivated influenza vaccine. TCRdb reprocessed the RT-PCR reads via MiXCR and lists one record per CDR3 protein. The table has 500,000 to 550,000 distinct CDR3 sequences, approximately 20% seen once; the top ten hold 2.5% to 3.5%. In addition, the sample was reused for a study of T cells expressing NK-cell markers.

The material was CD4+ T cells sorted from PBMCs, obtained 11 to 12 days after vaccination. The receptors were sampled from a man aged 50-60 years who received an inactivated influenza vaccine. The CDR3 runs from the conserved cysteine through the conserved F or W. Fields, in order: J gene, clone size, D gene, V gene, CDR3 protein, CDR3 DNA. The D gene is left open where the match is weak. A row's size may be missing; if present it is once, few, many or a size class.

>TRBJ1-1|.|.|TRBV11-1
CASSVTTEAFF
TGTGCCAGCAGCGTAACAACTGAAGCTTTCTTT
>TRBJ2-5|few|.|TRBV4-3
CASSRSTQGKETQYF
TGCGCCAGCAGCCGTTCGACGCAGGGAAAAGAGACCCAGTACTTC
>TRBJ2-1|few|.|TRBV12-3/TRBV12-4
CASSLGSGYYNEQFF
TGTGCCAGCAGTTTAGGGTCCGGGTACTACAATGAGCAGTTCTTC
>TRBJ2-5|.|.|TRBV30
CAWTYGRQAAGETQYF
TGTGCCTGGACCTACGGGAGACAGGCTGCGGGGGAGACCCAGTACTTC
>TRBJ2-7|.|TRBD1|TRBV20-1
CSAPRPGQGYEQYF
TGCAGTGCCCCTCGCCCGGGACAGGGGTACGAGCAGTACTTC
>TRBJ2-1|few|.|TRBV3-1
CASSQVPVGSSYNEQFF
TGTGCCAGCAGCCAAGTCCCCGTAGGGAGCTCCTACAATGAGCAGTTCTTC
>TRBJ2-5|.|.|TRBV27
CASSSQGRYQETQYF
TGTGCCAGCAGTTCCCAGGGGAGGTACCAAGAGACCCAGTACTTC
>TRBJ2-4|few|TRBD1|TRBV6-6
CASSPGGPGKNIQYF
TGTGCCAGCAGTCCAGGGGGCCCTGGGAAAAACATTCAGTACTTC
>TRBJ2-7|few|TRBD2|TRBV11-2
CASSLDSSGLAGTRKYF
TGTGCCAGCAGCTTAGATTCGAGTGGACTAGCGGGAACGAGGAAGTACTTC
>TRBJ2-1|few|.|TRBV6-1
CASSTRDKYNEQFF
TGTGCCAGCAGTACCCGGGACAAATACAATGAGCAGTTCTTC
>TRBJ2-1|many|TRBD1|TRBV29-1
CSVAGTGAYNEQFF
TGCAGCGTGGCCGGGACAGGGGCGTACAATGAGCAGTTCTTC
>TRBJ2-5|.|TRBD1|TRBV6-5
CASSYRGGRETQYF
TGTGCCAGCAGTTATAGAGGGGGCAGAGAGACCCAGTACTTC
>TRBJ2-2|.|.|TRBV6-1
CASSNPQELNTGELFF
TGTGCCAGCAGCAACCCTCAGGAACTTAACACCGGGGAGCTGTTTTTT
>TRBJ2-7|few|.|TRBV15
CATSRDTQAYEQYF
TGTGCCACCAGCAGAGATACCCAGGCTTACGAGCAGTACTTC
>TRBJ2-3|.|.|TRBV5-6
CASSRTADTDTQYF
TGTGCCAGCAGCCGGACAGCAGACACAGATACGCAGTATTTT
>TRBJ2-6|.|TRBD1|TRBV20-1
CSTRGRQEPSGANVLTF
TGCAGTACTAGGGGGCGACAGGAGCCCTCTGGGGCCAACGTCCTGACTTTC
>TRBJ1-2|few|TRBD1|TRBV10-3
CAISERGRGPGYTF
TGTGCCATCAGTGAAAGGGGGCGCGGTCCTGGCTACACCTTC
>TRBJ2-5|few|.|TRBV7-2
CASSLVSLETQYF
TGTGCCAGCAGCTTAGTTAGCCTGGAGACCCAGTACTTC
>TRBJ2-3|.|TRBD2|TRBV19
CASRVSAGGVPDTQYF
TGTGCCAGTAGGGTTAGCGCGGGAGGAGTCCCAGATACGCAGTATTTT
>TRBJ1-2|.|.|TRBV4-1
CASSQNPSETNYGYTF
TGCGCCAGCAGCCAAAACCCCTCGGAAACTAACTATGGCTACACCTTC
>TRBJ1-6|.|.|TRBV20-1
CSAISGNSPLHF
TGCAGTGCTATATCGGGTAATTCACCCCTCCACTTT
>TRBJ2-1|.|.|TRBV21-1
CASSKGRETYNEQFF
TGTGCCAGCAGCAAGGGGCGGGAGACCTACAATGAGCAGTTCTTC
>TRBJ1-4|.|.|TRBV29-1
CSVGTKLELFF
TGCAGCGTTGGGACCAAGCTTGAACTGTTTTTT
>TRBJ2-1|.|.|TRBV7-2
CASSLWGGPYNEQFF
TGTGCCAGCAGCTTATGGGGGGGGCCATACAATGAGCAGTTCTTC
>TRBJ2-1|.|.|TRBV7-2
CASSLANAVWGFF
TGTGCCAGCAGCTTAGCTAATGCGGTCTGGGGGTTCTTC
>TRBJ1-4|.|.|TRBV30
CAWSEGLNEKLFF
TGTGCCTGGAGTGAGGGCCTGAATGAAAAACTGTTTTTT
>TRBJ2-1|few|.|TRBV21-1
CASSRGQGDEQFF
TGTGCCAGCAGCCGGGGACAGGGGGATGAGCAGTTCTTC
>TRBJ2-7|many|.|TRBV29-1
CSVVKAAHSYEQYF
TGCAGCGTTGTTAAGGCGGCTCATTCCTACGAGCAGTACTTC
>TRBJ2-1|.|TRBD2|TRBV5-1
CASSAGGLAGVLGEQFF
TGCGCCAGCAGCGCTGGAGGACTAGCGGGAGTTCTCGGTGAGCAGTTCTTC
>TRBJ2-7|.|.|TRBV4-2
CASSQDIRDEQYF
TGTGCCAGCAGCCAAGATATCAGGGACGAGCAGTACTTC
>TRBJ2-3|.|.|TRBV7-2
CASSLGNRFTDTQYF
TGTGCCAGCAGCTTAGGGAACAGGTTTACAGATACGCAGTATTTT
>TRBJ1-2|.|.|TRBV30
CAWSVQGAGGYTF
TGTGCCTGGAGTGTACAGGGCGCAGGTGGCTACACCTTC
>TRBJ2-3|.|.|TRBV20-1
CSATSGGVGTDTQYF
TGCAGTGCTACCTCAGGGGGGGTGGGGACAGATACGCAGTATTTT
>TRBJ2-1|once|.|TRBV7-2
CASSLAQRNEQFF
TGTGCCAGCAGCTTAGCGCAGCGCAATGAGCAGTTCTTC
>TRBJ2-2|.|.|TRBV20-1
CSARDQDTLNTGELFF
TGCAGTGCTAGAGATCAGGACACCTTGAACACCGGGGAGCTGTTTTTT
>TRBJ2-3|.|.|TRBV18
CASSPFSGGTDTQYF
TGTGCCAGCTCACCATTTTCGGGGGGCACAGATACGCAGTATTTT
>TRBJ2-3|few|.|TRBV11-2
CASSLGLPTDTQYF
TGTGCCAGCAGCTTAGGCTTACCCACAGATACGCAGTATTTT
>TRBJ1-1|.|.|TRBV5-1
CASSLRQDTEAFF
TGCGCCAGCAGCCTTCGACAGGACACTGAAGCTTTCTTT